This TCR beta chain was profiled in a study of T-cell reconstitution after alpha-beta-depleted transplantation in children. Preparing the TCRbeta library involved the use of unique molecular identifiers. A single record per CDR3 protein comes from TCRdb applying MiXCR to the PCR reads. The sample includes roughly 180,000 distinct CDR3 sequences, approximately 14% of them seen just once. With V trimmed by 3 bases and J by 4 bases, 6 bases remained unmatched. The CDR3 extends over 14 amino acids. CDR1 DFQATT and CDR2 SNEGSKA come from the germline V gene (reference sequence). This clonotype was detected many times.

The origin of this receptor is a human donor who donated a stem cell graft to a child with acute lymphoblastic leukemia. This rearrangement joins TRBV20-1 to TRBJ2-5, with 9 bases identical to TRBD1. The specimen comprised PBMCs from the stem cell graft donor, sampled from the stem cell graft. CDR3 protein: CSARDRGGGETQYF. CDR3 in DNA: TGCAGTGCTAGGGACAGGGGCGGGGGAGAGACCCAGTACTTC.